This T cell receptor (beta chain) was profiled in a study of OX40 agonist ivuxolimab in advanced cancers. Study information: Every 2 weeks, patients got intravenous ivuxolimab at one of six dose levels (0.01-10 mg/kg). Study-level findings and limits: Among expanded peripheral T cells, antigen specificity went undetermined. Individuals who were partial responders at 0.1-3.0 mg/kg had clonal expansion that ranked among the lowest.

Exclusion of a patient followed from autoimmune disease history or systemic immunosuppression. Looked up from germline, CDR1 is SGHAT and CDR2 is FQNNGV. The germline V and J ends were trimmed by 7 bases and 5 bases, with 11 bases remaining between them. This CDR3 comprises 12 residues. As to this clone: Antigen unknown.

Only in-frame clones appear in the TCRdb table, and some are missing; sequencing was by immunoSEQ multiplex PCR. The sample yields 70,000 to 75,000 clones, about 79% seen once. The chain combines TRBV11-2 with TRBJ1-1; D remains ambiguous. This sequence was found in an adult with an advanced solid tumor such as melanoma, head and neck, liver or kidney cancer. Sequenced here: CD4+ or CD8+ T cells sorted from blood, sampled in a trial of the OX40 agonist ivuxolimab. CDR3 in DNA: TGTGCCAGCATCCGATTTGGAACTGAAGCTTTCTTT. This translates into CASIRFGTEAFF.